These 9 T cell receptor beta chains came from one sample sequenced in a study of tumor-infiltrating lymphocytes in primary liver carcinoma. A primer matching the constant region was used to make TCR beta cDNA from approximately 0.55 ug of total RNA. What produced the TCR beta libraries was three nested multiplex PCR rounds using slightly modified ARM-PCR. For approximately 11 cycles apiece, the opening two PCR rounds ran with TRBV1-TRBV30 forward primers and a C-beta reverse primer. A single record per CDR3 protein comes from TCRdb applying MiXCR to the multiplex PCR reads. The sample holds approximately 330,000 distinct CDR3 sequences, around 60% seen once. The study extracted blood RNA from unsorted whole blood and also extracted germline DNA. The sample consisted of peripheral blood. These receptors all stem from a man aged 40-55 years with primary liver carcinoma and hepatitis B virus infection.

The chain is built from TRBV5-1 and TRBJ2-2; a weak D match, TRBD1 (5 bases). Germline V lookup: CDR1 SGHRS, CDR2 YFSETQ. V lost 3 bases and J 6 bases, leaving 15 bases between the germline ends. There are 15 residues in the CDR3. In nucleotides, the CDR3 is TGCGCCAGCAGCTCCGCTCAGGGATCATCCGGGGAGCTGTTTTTT. This sequence encodes CASSSAQGSSGELFF.

The rearrangement uses TRBV5-4 and TRBJ2-3, with TRBD2 matching 10 bases. This CDR3 comprises 16 residues. The germline V gene has CDR1 SGHNT and CDR2 YYREEE (reference sequence). J was trimmed by 2 bases and V by 2 bases; bases with no gene match: 5. This CDR3 reads CASSFPAGGLTDTQYF. The CDR3 coding sequence is TGTGCCAGCAGCTTTCCAGCGGGGGGGCTCACAGATACGCAGTATTTT.

The J gene is TRBJ2-7, the V gene TRBV28; TRBD2 is a possible D gene (5 bases). CDR1 and CDR2 (germline): MDHEN, SYDVKM. The germline V and J ends were trimmed by 2 bases and 2 bases, with 10 bases remaining between them. There are 14 residues in the CDR3. The DNA for the CDR3 is TGTGCCAGCAGTTTAGGGCGGGCGGCCTACGAGCAGTACTTC. Its translation: CASSLGRAAYEQYF.

J is TRBJ2-7 and V is TRBV11-2; D is uncertain. The CDR3 consists of 15 residues. Germline lookup yields CDR1 SGHAT and CDR2 FQNNGV. V shed 0 bases and J shed 7 bases, with 16 bases lying between them. CDR3 sequence reads: CASSLEGSLPSEQYF. CDR3 sequence (DNA): TGTGCCAGCAGCTTAGAAGGCTCCTTACCCTCGGAGCAGTACTTC.

The V call is TRBV5-1, the J call TRBJ2-5; maybe TRBD1 (6 bases). V was pared by 3 bases and J by 0 bases, with 9 bases between. The CDR3 covers 14 residues. Germline CDR1 reads SGHRS; CDR2 reads YFSETQ. As DNA, the CDR3 is TGCGCCAGCAGCTACGGGACATACCAAGAGACCCAGTACTTC. Its translation is CASSYGTYQETQYF.

Concerning this clonotype: A read error is possible here, since a much larger clone lies one base away. The chain uses TRBV6-1 and TRBJ1-1; no definite D call. V gave up 4 bases and J gave up 6 bases, with 18 bases separating them. Germline V CDR1 and CDR2: MNHNS, SASEGT. The CDR3 is made up of 15 amino acids. This CDR3 is CASSGCTFGVPEAFF. CDR3 nucleotides: TGTGCCAGCAGTGGTTGCACGTTCGGGGTTCCTGAAGCTTTCTTT.

Concerning this clonotype: No conserved phenylalanine or tryptophan ends this CDR3, so it is likely a read error. The chain combines TRBV6-2 or TRBV6-3 with TRBJ2-7; possibly TRBD1 or TRBD2 for D (5 bases each). The CDR3 is made up of 15 amino acids. CDR1 and CDR2 (germline): MNHEY, SVGEGT. Trimming pared 6 bases from V and 0 bases from J, leaving 15 bases between. Here the CDR3 DNA reads TGTGCCAGCAGGAGAGGGGCCTCGGGCTCCTACGAGCAGTACTTA. Translating gives CASRRGASGSYEQYL.

This clonotype was detected many times. The gene calls are TRBV11-1 and TRBJ2-3; 8 bases align to TRBD2. The germline V gene encodes CDR1 SGHAT and CDR2 FQDESV (reference sequence). With 5 bases clipped from V and 4 bases from J, the junction kept 5 bases outside the gene matches. The CDR3 runs to 14 residues. The CDR3 protein is CASSELRGADTQYF. In DNA form, the CDR3 reads TGTGCCAGCAGCGAGCTGCGGGGGGCAGATACGCAGTATTTT.

Many counts were recorded for this clonotype. The rearrangement uses TRBV6-2 or TRBV6-3 and TRBJ1-1, with a weak D call TRBD1 (6 bases). Trimming pared 6 bases from V and 2 bases from J, leaving 22 bases between. Germline CDR1 reads MNHEY; CDR2 reads SVGEGT. The CDR3 runs to 17 residues. The CDR3 sequence: CASRPVQGIGGNTEAFF. The CDR3 DNA reads as TGTGCCAGCAGGCCTGTACAGGGCATCGGGGGAAACACTGAAGCTTTCTTT.